The clone carrying this T cell receptor (beta chain) turned up a few times. Its specificity is unknown. The treatment here: oral pan-JAK inhibitor, 5-10 mg twice daily. This sample was taken from a study of CD8+ T cells in alopecia areata. Study-wide results and limits: There were many expanded lesional clones persisting in scalp and blood during tofacitinib.

The germline gives CDR1 SGHRS, CDR2 YFSETQ. J was trimmed by 3 bases and V by 0 bases; bases with no gene match: 9. This CDR3 spans 17 amino acids. Sequencing used cDNA as its template, made by extracting RNA and reverse transcribing it. Using immunoSEQ multiplex PCR, the repertoire was profiled, and TCRdb retains in-frame clones only, with some absent. The sample carries 150,000 to 200,000 clones, less than 70% recorded once. The sequence was collected from a human donor with alopecia areata. V gene TRBV5-1 combines with J gene TRBJ1-2, with 9 bases identical to TRBD1. The sequenced sample was CD4+ T cells sorted from blood, obtained at week 24, from a patient treated with tofacitinib. Here the CDR3 reads CASSLEGHRGLDYGYTF. CDR3 DNA sequence: TGCGCCAGCAGCTTGGAAGGGCACAGGGGGCTCGACTATGGCTACACCTTC.